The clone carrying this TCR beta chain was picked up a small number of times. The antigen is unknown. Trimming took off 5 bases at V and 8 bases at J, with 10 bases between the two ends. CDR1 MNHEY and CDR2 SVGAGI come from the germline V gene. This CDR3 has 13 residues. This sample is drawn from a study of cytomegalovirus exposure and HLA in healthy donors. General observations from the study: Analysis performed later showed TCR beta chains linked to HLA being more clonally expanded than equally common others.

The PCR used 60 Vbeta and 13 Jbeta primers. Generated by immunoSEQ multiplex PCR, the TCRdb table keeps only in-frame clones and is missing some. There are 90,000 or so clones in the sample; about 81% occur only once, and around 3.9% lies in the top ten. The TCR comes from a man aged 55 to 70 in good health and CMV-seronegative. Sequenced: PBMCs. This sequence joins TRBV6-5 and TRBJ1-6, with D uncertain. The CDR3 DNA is TGTGCCAGCAGTAAGGACTGGGATTCACCCCTCCACTTT. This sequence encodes CASSKDWDSPLHF.